This is a list of T cell receptor beta chains from one sample in a study of CD8 T cells in ankylosing spondylitis. TCRdb re-called the 5' RACE reads through MiXCR, storing one row per CDR3 protein. Among some 840,000 distinct CDR3 sequences listed, approximately 12% were seen once. The sample was blood, either unsorted or a sorted T cell fraction (not recorded which). The source is a male donor with ankylosing spondylitis. Each CDR3 is given with its conserved first and last residue. The order of the fields is D gene, clone size, J gene, V gene, CDR3 protein, CDR3 DNA. A D gene is named only where the DNA matches it firmly. Clone size is stated in some rows and not others, as once, few, many or a class when expanded.

.,.,TRBJ2-5,TRBV5-5,CASSPPTDQETQYF,TGTGCCAGCAGCCCTCCGACAGACCAAGAGACCCAGTACTTC
.,few,TRBJ2-5,TRBV7-8,CASSLELVWGEETQYF,TGTGCCAGCAGCTTAGAGTTAGTTTGGGGGGAAGAGACCCAGTACTTC
.,.,TRBJ2-2,TRBV29-1,CSVARSVGNTGELFF,TGCAGCGTTGCGAGGAGCGTTGGGAACACCGGGGAGCTGTTTTTT
.,.,TRBJ1-6,TRBV20-1,CSARLSQGGGSSPLHF,TGCAGTGCTAGGCTCTCCCAGGGAGGTGGTTCTTCACCCCTCCACTTT
.,.,TRBJ2-6,TRBV20-1,CSAPRGANVLTF,TGCAGTGCTCCTCGTGGGGCCAACGTCCTGACTTTC
.,many,TRBJ1-1,TRBV5-1,CASSSIRNTEAFF,TGCGCCAGCAGCTCGATTAGAAACACTGAAGCTTTCTTT
.,few,TRBJ2-7,TRBV20-1,CSASSLTYEQYF,TGCAGTGCTAGTTCCCTGACCTACGAGCAGTACTTC
.,many,TRBJ1-1,TRBV5-1,CASSLWGSTEAFF,TGCGCCAGCAGCTTATGGGGGAGCACTGAAGCTTTCTTT
TRBD1,few,TRBJ2-3,TRBV5-1,CASSLGRGKSDTQYF,TGCGCCAGCAGCTTGGGCAGGGGGAAATCAGATACGCAGTATTTT
.,.,TRBJ1-5,TRBV19,CASSIGHGDSNQPQHF,TGTGCCAGTAGTATAGGGCACGGGGATAGCAATCAGCCCCAGCATTTT
TRBD1,few,TRBJ2-5,TRBV20-1,CSALIHRGGRETQYF,TGCAGTGCCTTAATTCACAGGGGCGGTAGGGAGACCCAGTACTTC
TRBD1,few,TRBJ2-7,TRBV20-1,CSARPPGQGNYEQYF,TGCAGTGCTCGTCCTCCGGGACAGGGGAACTACGAGCAGTACTTC
.,.,TRBJ1-1,TRBV11-1,CASRTGPVMNTEAFF,TGTGCCAGCAGGACGGGGCCAGTCATGAACACTGAAGCTTTCTTT
.,few,TRBJ2-5,TRBV7-2,CASSLQKSIQETQYF,TGTGCCAGCAGCTTACAGAAGTCGATACAAGAGACCCAGTACTTC
.,.,TRBJ2-3,TRBV6-1,CASIKDLSTDTQYF,TGTGCCAGCATTAAGGACCTAAGCACGGATACGCAGTATTTT
.,once,TRBJ1-2,TRBV4-2,CASSPGDSGRIYGYTF,TGTGCCAGCAGCCCGGGTGACTCAGGCCGCATTTATGGCTACACCTTC
.,many,TRBJ2-7,TRBV25-1,CASSVLQDGSEQYF,TGTGCCAGCAGTGTTTTACAGGACGGCTCCGAGCAGTACTTC
.,few,TRBJ1-4,TRBV6-1,CATKGQRSGANEKLFF,TGTGCCACAAAGGGCCAACGAAGTGGGGCTAATGAAAAACTGTTTTTT
TRBD1,few,TRBJ1-6,TRBV7-8,CASSLLGTANSPLHF,TGTGCCAGCAGCTTACTTGGGACAGCCAATTCACCCCTCCACTTT
.,many,TRBJ1-2,TRBV20-1,CSARTNNYGYTF,TGCAGTGCCAGGACAAATAACTATGGCTACACCTTC
.,few,TRBJ1-2,TRBV5-1,CASSSSVGDSHTF,TGCGCCAGCAGCTCGTCGGTTGGGGATTCTCACACCTTC
.,.,TRBJ2-5,TRBV6-2/TRBV6-3,CASSYSANKPRETQYF,TGTGCCAGCAGTTACTCGGCCAATAAACCCCGGGAGACCCAGTACTTC
TRBD1,few,TRBJ1-4,TRBV28,CASSLQGALGEKLFF,TGTGCCAGCAGTCTCCAGGGGGCGCTGGGTGAAAAACTGTTTTTT
.,few,TRBJ2-6,TRBV7-2,CASSFTGTGANVLTF,TGTGCCAGCAGCTTTACAGGGACGGGGGCCAACGTCCTGACTTTC
.,many,TRBJ2-2,TRBV11-2,CASSSQGSGELFF,TGTGCCAGCAGCTCCCAAGGGTCCGGGGAGCTGTTTTTT
TRBD1,.,TRBJ2-1,TRBV7-8,CASSLVRDRVWWGPFF,TGTGCCAGCAGCTTAGTAAGGGACAGGGTATGGTGGGGACCTTTCTTC
.,.,TRBJ2-7,TRBV5-6,CASSPLTTNRYEQYF,TGTGCCAGCAGCCCACTCACGACCAATCGCTACGAGCAGTACTTC
.,.,TRBJ2-3,TRBV6-2/TRBV6-3,CASTLAGLQNTDTQYF,TGTGCCAGCACTCTCGCGGGGCTCCAGAACACAGATACGCAGTATTTT
.,.,TRBJ2-3,TRBV4-3,CASSQAPGSGRTDTQYF,TGCGCCAGCAGCCAAGCCCCTGGGAGCGGGCGCACAGATACGCAGTATTTT
TRBD1,.,TRBJ2-7,TRBV6-6,CASSGRTGGEQYF,TGTGCCAGCAGTGGACGGACAGGGGGAGAGCAGTACTTC
.,.,TRBJ1-5,TRBV5-1,CASSLVRESKGDNQPQHF,TGCGCCAGCAGCTTGGTTCGGGAGTCAAAAGGGGACAATCAGCCCCAGCATTTT
TRBD1,.,TRBJ2-2,TRBV10-3,CAISAVGTVAGELFF,TGTGCCATCAGCGCAGTGGGGACAGTAGCCGGGGAGCTGTTTTTT
.,many,TRBJ1-2,TRBV20-1,CSAVGGMGGYTF,TGCAGTGCGGTGGGGGGAATGGGCGGCTACACCTTC
.,many,TRBJ1-4,TRBV5-1,CASSSTRSATNEKLFF,TGCGCCAGCAGCTCAACCCGGAGTGCAACTAATGAAAAACTGTTTTTT
.,few,TRBJ1-1,TRBV7-2,CASRHLTGGEAFF,TGTGCCAGCAGGCACTTGACAGGCGGGGAAGCTTTCTTT
.,many,TRBJ2-1,TRBV29-1,CSVVSGTHNEQFF,TGCAGCGTGGTAAGCGGAACCCACAATGAGCAGTTCTTC
.,few,TRBJ1-4,TRBV12-3/TRBV12-4,CASSLEGRDYEKLFF,TGTGCCAGCAGTTTAGAGGGCCGAGACTATGAAAAACTGTTTTTT
.,few,TRBJ2-7,TRBV5-4,CASSFRDSLVRQYF,TGTGCCAGCAGCTTCCGGGACTCCTTAGTCCGGCAGTACTTC
.,few,TRBJ2-1,TRBV7-2,CASSLYSSSYNEQFF,TGTGCCAGCAGCTTGTACAGTTCCTCCTACAATGAGCAGTTCTTC
.,.,TRBJ1-5,TRBV20-1,CSANPGVGQPQHF,TGCAGTGCTAACCCAGGGGTCGGTCAGCCCCAGCATTTT
TRBD1,.,TRBJ2-7,TRBV5-7,CASSAGTEGYEQYF,TGTGCCAGCAGCGCCGGGACAGAGGGCTACGAGCAGTACTTC
.,few,TRBJ2-7,TRBV24-1,CATSDLNSGQQYF,TGTGCCACCAGTGATTTGAATTCGGGACAGCAGTACTTC
.,few,TRBJ1-2,TRBV15,CATSRDFGDGYTF,TGTGCCACCAGCAGAGATTTCGGGGATGGCTACACCTTC
TRBD2,few,TRBJ2-5,TRBV7-2,CASSGRLAGFVETQYF,TGTGCCAGCAGCGGTAGACTAGCGGGATTCGTGGAGACCCAGTACTTC
.,few,TRBJ1-4,TRBV4-2,CASSWPSGEKLFF,TGTGCCAGCAGCTGGCCGTCGGGTGAAAAACTGTTTTTT
.,.,TRBJ1-5,TRBV10-3,CAISLSASNQPQHF,TGTGCCATCAGTCTGTCGGCAAGCAATCAGCCCCAGCATTTT
TRBD1,few,TRBJ2-7,TRBV6-6,CASLRDSSYEQYF,TGTGCCAGCTTAAGGGACAGCTCCTACGAGCAGTACTTC
.,few,TRBJ2-3,TRBV20-1,CSARDPRGGAGTDTQYF,TGCAGTGCTAGAGACCCGAGAGGGGGGGCCGGCACAGATACGCAGTATTTT
.,.,TRBJ2-3,TRBV20-1,CSARDPVEGDTQYF,TGCAGTGCTAGAGATCCAGTGGAAGGAGATACGCAGTATTTT
.,few,TRBJ2-3,TRBV12-3/TRBV12-4,CASSETLTTDTQYF,TGTGCCAGCAGCGAGACCCTGACCACAGATACGCAGTATTTT
TRBD1,few,TRBJ2-7,TRBV7-2,CASSPGTGSPYEQYF,TGTGCCAGCAGCCCCGGGACAGGGTCCCCCTACGAGCAGTACTTC
TRBD2,few,TRBJ2-1,TRBV30,CAGTSRRSTSYNEQFF,TGTGCCGGGACTAGCAGAAGGAGCACCTCCTACAATGAGCAGTTCTTC
TRBD1,few,TRBJ2-3,TRBV20-1,CSAITGTDPTDTQYF,TGCAGTGCCATTACCGGGACAGACCCCACAGATACGCAGTATTTT